What follows are 24 T cell receptor beta chains derived from one specimen sequenced in a study of blood T cell repertoires in COVID-19. Here immunoSEQ multiplex PCR was the method, and the copy in TCRdb shows in-frame clones only, minus some. The sample consists of around 130,000 clones, about 75% of them appearing once. The sequenced material came from peripheral blood. Every receptor here comes from a man older than 75 with acute or convalescent COVID-19.

V is TRBV9 and J is TRBJ2-6; a possible D gene is TRBD2 (6 bases). The CDR3 consists of 20 residues. Germline V CDR1 and CDR2: SGDLS, YYNGEE. V lost 0 bases and J lost 1, with 20 bases in between. The CDR3 DNA is TGTGCCAGCAGCGTAGCCCCTCGAATTGATGGGGGGTCTGGGGCCAACGTCCTGACTTTC. Its translation is CASSVAPRIDGGSGANVLTF.

V is TRBV27 and J is TRBJ1-6; 7 bases align to TRBD1. J was trimmed by 10 bases and V by 2 bases; bases with no gene match: 5. The CDR3 extends over 14 amino acids. Looked up from germline, CDR1 is MNHEY and CDR2 is SMNVEV (reference sequence). The CDR3 protein is CASSLDRVRSPLHF. In nucleotides, the CDR3 is TGTGCCAGCAGTTTAGACAGGGTTAGATCACCCCTCCACTTT.

This clone was recorded a few times. The chain couples TRBV12-3 or TRBV12-4 to TRBJ1-2; D is ambiguous. The CDR3 runs 12 residues. V lost 7 bases and J lost 5, with 11 bases in between. The CDR3 DNA is TGTGCCAGCACCGGGAGGACTTATGGCTACACCTTC. The encoded protein is CASTGRTYGYTF.

The chain is built from TRBV6-2 or TRBV6-3 and TRBJ2-7; perhaps TRBD2 as D (6 bases). CDR3 length: 16 residues. CDR1 is MNHEY, CDR2 SVGEGT, per germline. V shed 4 bases and J shed 2 bases, with 18 bases lying between them. The DNA for the CDR3 is TGTGCCAGCAGTTCCCCCGCGGGAATCGGGGCCTACGAGCAGTACTTC. Protein: CASSSPAGIGAYEQYF.

V is TRBV27 and J is TRBJ1-5; D unresolved. The CDR3 loop spans 13 amino acids. The V end lost 4 bases, the J end lost 4 bases, and 8 bases lay between the germline ends. Germline values: CDR1 MNHEY, CDR2 SMNVEV (reference sequence). The CDR3 spells CASSSTLNQPQHF. CDR3 nucleotide sequence: TGTGCCAGCAGTTCGACTCTTAATCAGCCCCAGCATTTT.

As regards this clone: The sample contains more than one DNA sequence encoding this CDR3. The gene calls are TRBV5-1 and TRBJ2-7, with TRBD2 identical over 7 bases. Germline CDR1 SGHRS, CDR2 YFSETQ. This CDR3 contains 15 residues. V dropped 0 bases and J dropped 0; count of bases not matched to a gene: 3. The CDR3 here is CASSLVLADSYEQYF. CDR3 DNA sequence: TGCGCCAGCAGCTTGGTGCTAGCGGACTCCTACGAGCAGTACTTC.

This sequence joins TRBV18 and TRBJ2-5, with D unresolved. Trimming took 4 bases from V and 2 from J, leaving 5 bases between them. Germline loops: CDR1 KGHSH, CDR2 LQKENI. The CDR3 spans 12 residues. CDR3 sequence (DNA): TGTGCCAGCTCACTCTATCAAGAGACCCAGTACTTC. Amino acids: CASSLYQETQYF.

This clone came up once. The CDR3 sequence is CASSLALSYGYTF. The CDR3 DNA reads TGTGCCAGCAGCTTGGCACTTAGCTACGGCTACACCTTC. The rearrangement uses TRBV7-8 and TRBJ1-2; D is uncertain. Germline lookup yields CDR1 SGHVS and CDR2 FQNEAQ. This CDR3 is built from 13 residues. Trimming pared 3 bases from V and 8 bases from J, leaving 13 bases between.

This clone was found once. J is TRBJ2-3 and V is TRBV7-6, with 8 bases aligning to TRBD1. Germline CDR1 and CDR2: SGHVS and FNYEAQ. The V gene end was trimmed by 0 bases and the J gene end by 0 bases; junction bases not matched to a gene: 2. The CDR3 is 16 amino acids. As DNA, the CDR3 is TGTGCCAGCAGCTTAGCCGGGACAGGTAGCACAGATACGCAGTATTTT. Protein: CASSLAGTGSTDTQYF.

This chain's CDR3 is CASSQHAGSPPTNVLTF. The CDR3 DNA reads as TGTGCCAGCAGCCAGCATGCCGGGTCTCCCCCGACCAACGTCCTGACTTTC. The rearrangement uses TRBV7-9 and TRBJ2-6; D uncertain. V lost 5 bases and J lost 8, with 22 bases in between. The length of the CDR3 is 17 residues. The V gene's germline CDR1 is SEHNR and CDR2 FQNEAQ (reference sequence).

This chain joins TRBV18 and TRBJ1-2, with 7 bases identical to TRBD1. CDR1 and CDR2 (germline): KGHSH, LQKENI. The CDR3 totals 13 residues. Trimming took 2 bases from V and 5 from J; bases not matched to a gene: 2. The chain's CDR3 is CASSPDRAYGYTF. In DNA form, the CDR3 reads TGTGCCAGCTCACCAGACAGGGCGTATGGCTACACCTTC.

The chain is built from TRBV2 and TRBJ2-5, with 8 bases identical to TRBD2. After removal of 6 bases from V and 4 bases from J, the junction contained 10 bases not matched to a gene. This CDR3 is built from 15 residues. Germline V gene data show CDR1 as SNHLY and CDR2 as FYNNEI. CDR3 amino acids: CASRKESGGGETQYF. CDR3 DNA sequence: TGTGCCAGCAGGAAAGAAAGCGGGGGCGGAGAGACCCAGTACTTC.

The chain is built from TRBV6-6 and TRBJ2-7; the D is unclear. This CDR3 region has 12 residues. Trimming cost V 4 bases and J 4 bases, with 8 bases left between them. Per germline, CDR1 MNHNY and CDR2 SVGAGI (reference sequence). The CDR3 loop reads CASSWAAYEQYF. For the CDR3, the DNA is TGTGCCAGCAGTTGGGCCGCTTACGAGCAGTACTTC.

V gene TRBV29-1 combines with J gene TRBJ2-5; a weak D match, TRBD2 (6 bases). Between the trimmed V and J ends, which lost 2 bases and 4 bases, there was a span of 14 bases. This CDR3 comprises 14 residues. Per germline, CDR1 SQVTM and CDR2 ANQGSEA. The CDR3 loop is CSVERFDGGETQYF. CDR3 nucleotides: TGCAGCGTTGAACGGTTCGACGGGGGAGAGACCCAGTACTTC. Supplemented by reference TRBV29-1 and TRBJ2-5, the full variable domain reads SAVISQKPSRDICQRGTSLTIQCQVDSQVTMMFWYRQQPGQSLTLIATANQGSEATYESGFVIDKFPISRPNLTFSTLTVSNMSPEDSSIYLCSVERFDGGETQYFGPGTRLLVL.

V is TRBV9 and J is TRBJ2-5; 7 bases are shared with TRBD1. The J segment lost 1 base and the V segment lost 1 base, leaving 4 bases of the junction unmatched. The CDR3 length is 15 residues. Looked up from germline, CDR1 is SGDLS and CDR2 is YYNGEE. This CDR3 reads CASSVNWDSQETQYF. The CDR3, as DNA: TGTGCCAGCAGCGTAAATTGGGACAGCCAAGAGACCCAGTACTTC.

This chain joins TRBV2 and TRBJ2-2; 7 bases are a match to TRBD1. Germline V gene data show CDR1 as SNHLY and CDR2 as FYNNEI. The CDR3 has 15 residues. V lost 2 bases, J lost 4 bases, and 4 bases stayed unmatched. This CDR3 is CASSERGRRTGELFF. CDR3 in DNA: TGTGCCAGCAGTGAAAGGGGGCGACGCACCGGGGAGCTGTTTTTT. Combining the CDR3 with reference TRBV2 and TRBJ2-2 gives the whole variable domain EPEVTQTPSHQVTQMGQEVILRCVPISNHLYFYWYRQILGQKVEFLVSFYNNEISEKSEIFDDQFSVERPDGSNFTLKIRSTKLEDSAMYFCASSERGRRTGELFFGEGSRLTVL.

The genes are TRBV30 and TRBJ2-1; 15 bases fit TRBD2. After removal of 4 bases from V and 9 bases from J, the junction contained 4 bases not matched to a gene. Germline V gene data show CDR1 as GTSNPN and CDR2 as SVGIG (reference sequence). The length of the CDR3 is 14 residues. The chain's CDR3 is CAWNGLAGGREQFF. The CDR3 nucleotides are TGTGCCTGGAACGGACTAGCGGGGGGGCGTGAGCAGTTCTTC.

The chain recombines TRBV4-3 with TRBJ2-5, with 8 bases matching TRBD2. Germline assignment: CDR1 LGHNA and CDR2 YSLEER. The V and J ends lost 1 base and 2 bases, in that order; junction bases with no gene match: 6. This CDR3 comprises 16 residues. Written as DNA, the CDR3 is TGCGCCAGCAGCCAAGGTCCAGCGGGGGATCAAGAGACCCAGTACTTC. The encoded protein is CASSQGPAGDQETQYF.

This clone has only one observation. CDR3 region: CSVGQSNNEKLFF. CDR3 nucleotides: TGCAGCGTTGGACAGAGTAATAATGAAAAACTGTTTTTT. The chain is built from TRBV29-1 and TRBJ1-4; a weak D match, TRBD1 (5 bases). The CDR3 extends over 13 amino acids. Per the germline V gene, CDR1 is SQVTM and CDR2 is ANQGSEA. V dropped 4 bases and J dropped 4 bases, with 10 bases sitting between them.

V is TRBV5-1 and J is TRBJ2-5, with a weak D call TRBD1 (6 bases). V shed 4 bases and J shed 1 base, with 23 bases lying between them. The CDR3 extends over 18 amino acids. From germline, CDR1 is SGHRS and CDR2 YFSETQ. The CDR3: CASSQNSGTNTIQETQYF. CDR3 nucleotides: TGCGCCAGCAGCCAAAATTCCGGGACAAATACGATCCAAGAGACCCAGTACTTC.

This rearrangement joins TRBV10-1 to TRBJ2-2; 12 bases match TRBD1. The CDR3 is made up of 18 amino acids. Germline V gene data show CDR1 as WNHNN and CDR2 as SYGVQD (reference sequence). Trimming took 6 bases from V and 5 from J; bases not matched to a gene: 13. In DNA, the CDR3 is TGCGCCAGCAGGGTCCCGGGACAGGGGGCAGGGATGACCGGGGAGCTGTTTTTT. As protein: CASRVPGQGAGMTGELFF.

The chain carries TRBV6-2 or TRBV6-3 and TRBJ1-6; D is ambiguous. The CDR3 is made up of 13 amino acids. In germline, CDR1 is MNHEY, CDR2 SVGEGT. Between the trimmed V and J ends, which lost 2 bases and 10 bases, there was a span of 9 bases. CDR3 loop: CASSYVGRSPLHF. CDR3 nucleotide sequence: TGTGCCAGCAGTTACGTGGGGAGGTCACCCCTCCACTTT.

This CDR3 reads CASSLGGGGQPQHF. Here the CDR3 DNA reads TGCGCCAGCAGCTTGGGAGGGGGGGGGCAGCCCCAGCATTTT. The genes are TRBV5-1 and TRBJ1-5, with TRBD1 as a possible D gene (6 bases). Germline V gene lookup returns CDR1 SGHRS and CDR2 YFSETQ. The CDR3 runs to 14 residues. Trimming stripped 0 bases from V and 7 bases from J, with 11 bases between.

Comments on this clone: Other DNA sequences in this sample translate to the same CDR3. The chain joins TRBV19 to TRBJ2-3, with 11 positions matching TRBD2. The V segment lost 5 bases and the J segment 2 bases; nucleotides outside the gene matches: 3. In germline, CDR1 is LNHDA, CDR2 SQIVND (reference sequence). The CDR3 sequence is 15 residues long. The CDR3 sequence: CASSLLAGDTDTQYF. CDR3 nucleotide sequence: TGTGCCAGTAGTCTACTAGCGGGGGACACAGATACGCAGTATTTT.